This T cell receptor beta chain was sequenced during a study of T-cell reconstitution after alpha-beta-depleted transplantation in children. The ends were cut back, 9 bases at V and 5 bases at J, with 13 bases in the middle. The CDR3 consists of 13 residues. Germline CDR1 and CDR2: SNHLY and FYNNEI. Researchers prepared the TCRbeta library using unique molecular identifiers, the study reports. TCRdb re-analysed the PCR reads in MiXCR, keeping a single row per CDR3 protein. Of some 100,000 distinct CDR3 sequences in the sample, about a sixth are singletons; the top ten hold 20%. The origin of this receptor is a male patient aged 2-15 years who had a stem cell transplant for acute lymphoblastic leukemia, so the T cells may come from the graft donor. Sequences were derived from PBMCs, mostly from graft donor cells, sampled 180 days after TCRalphabeta/CD19-depleted stem cell transplant. The chain recombines TRBV2 with TRBJ2-2; D is perhaps TRBD1 (5 bases). CDR3 DNA sequence: TGTGCCAGTAAAGGGGTCCCAACCGGGGAGCTGTTTTTT. It yields the protein CASKGVPTGELFF.